The rows below give T cell receptor beta chains drawn from one sample of a study of T cell repertoires in cytomegalovirus infection. TCRdb redid the calling of the reads with MiXCR, one entry per CDR3 protein. This sample carries hundreds of thousands of distinct CDR3 sequences, approximately 33% of them seen once, and the ten largest clones take about an eighth. The sequenced sample was PBMCs. The receptor source for this set is a human donor in good health (CMV status not recorded). Some clones in this sample may be carry-over from other donors' samples. CDR3s include the opening cysteine and the closing phenylalanine or tryptophan. Not every row has a clone size; where given, it reads once, few, many or a size class.

j_gene	v_gene	len	abundance	CDR3aa
TRBJ2-2	TRBV7-7	14	many	CASSLRRGTGELFF
TRBJ2-3	TRBV7-2	16	.	CASSLALAGGLDTQYF
TRBJ2-6	TRBV5-5	16	few	CASSLVGGQGANVLTF
TRBJ2-7	TRBV6-1	14	.	CASDFRGSSYEQYF
TRBJ2-5	TRBV6-6	16	few	CASSYSIGGAGETQYF
TRBJ1-1	TRBV5-4	12	.	CASSLGTDKAFF
TRBJ2-5	TRBV6-1	16	.	CASSDQRESRTETQYF
TRBJ2-7	TRBV6-2/TRBV6-3	16	few	CASSTHRGKNSYEQYF
TRBJ2-3	TRBV20-1	13	few	CSARSERSDTQYF
TRBJ2-7	TRBV20-1	11	few	CSARVTHEQYF
TRBJ2-3	TRBV12-3/TRBV12-4	14	many	CASSPLEWTDTQYF
TRBJ1-2	TRBV19	14	.	CAISMARVNYGYTF
TRBJ2-5	TRBV7-9	14	.	CASSLDGGGETQYF
TRBJ2-7	TRBV2	12	.	CASSEARIEQYF
TRBJ1-3	TRBV6-2/TRBV6-3	15	few	CASTSDSRSGNTIYF
TRBJ1-3	TRBV7-2	14	few	CASSSQISGNTIYF
TRBJ2-1	TRBV19	13	.	CASEEVAGGIQFF
TRBJ2-5	TRBV20-1	12	.	CSSREVIQTQYF
TRBJ1-1	TRBV7-2	14	few	CASRKPGSSTEAFF
TRBJ2-7	TRBV4-1	14	.	CASGVPVAELEQYF
TRBJ1-5	TRBV19	14	.	CASSMGQDYQPQHF
TRBJ1-5	TRBV19	20	.	CASSISWFSSEVYSNQPQHF
TRBJ2-7	TRBV2	14	few	CASSARVAGNEQYF
TRBJ2-4	TRBV12-3/TRBV12-4	14	few	CASSLGGLTVGQYF
TRBJ1-5	TRBV7-2	15	.	CASSLDQVSNQPQHF
TRBJ2-5	TRBV14	18	few	CASSQGWLDTQEQETQYF
TRBJ1-2	TRBV3-1	14	few	CASSLPGIPYGYTF
TRBJ2-7	TRBV28	14	.	CASCGGYDSYEQYF
TRBJ1-2	TRBV27	14	few	CASSLTGLEYGYTF
TRBJ2-1	TRBV25-1	14	many	CASGGRSSYNEQFF
TRBJ2-3	TRBV20-1	15	.	CSASPTSGGSDTQYF
TRBJ1-5	TRBV18	14	once	CASSLSTGNQPQHF
TRBJ1-2	TRBV6-8	15	.	CASSYLPGQTYGYTF
TRBJ2-2	TRBV5-4	15	.	CASSAATGDPGELFF
TRBJ2-1	TRBV7-8	19	many	CASSLVRASGGARYNEQFF
TRBJ2-2	TRBV5-6	15	.	CASSLGRPWNGELFF
TRBJ1-1	TRBV6-2/TRBV6-3	14	few	CASSRTKGNTEAFF
TRBJ1-2	TRBV5-1	13	few	CASSPTRPWSYTF
TRBJ1-2	TRBV4-2	15	.	CASSQAAGGWGGYTF
TRBJ1-2	TRBV5-1	17	.	CASSQNDGTGYGYGYTF
TRBJ1-1	TRBV7-9	16	.	CASRLRDRYLSGEALF
TRBJ2-7	TRBV7-9	15	few	CASSPDKGLTTRQYF
TRBJ2-3	TRBV4-1	14	.	CASSQDDRGDTQYF
TRBJ1-5	TRBV7-8	16	.	CASSPLPPFSNQPQHF
TRBJ1-5	TRBV6-6	15	once	CARSYSMGSNQPQHF
TRBJ2-5	TRBV15	13	.	CASQTGLQETQYF
TRBJ1-6	TRBV27	15	.	CASSLGRLRNSPLHF
TRBJ1-5	TRBV4-1	14	few	CASSQGFGNQPQHF
TRBJ1-5	TRBV19	16	.	CASIQGGTGGNQPQHF
TRBJ1-1	TRBV11-1	13	few	CASSRVLGTEAFF
TRBJ1-1	TRBV24-1	11	.	CATRAGNRAFF
TRBJ1-5	TRBV2	16	.	CASSGATGAADQPQHF
TRBJ2-2	TRBV12-3/TRBV12-4	13	many	CASSRTGTGELFF
TRBJ2-3	TRBV12-3/TRBV12-4	14	many	CASSLSGTTDTQYF
TRBJ2-1	TRBV19	16	few	CASSIEDRGLYNEQFF
TRBJ1-1	TRBV20-1	13	once	CIGLGHLNTEAFF